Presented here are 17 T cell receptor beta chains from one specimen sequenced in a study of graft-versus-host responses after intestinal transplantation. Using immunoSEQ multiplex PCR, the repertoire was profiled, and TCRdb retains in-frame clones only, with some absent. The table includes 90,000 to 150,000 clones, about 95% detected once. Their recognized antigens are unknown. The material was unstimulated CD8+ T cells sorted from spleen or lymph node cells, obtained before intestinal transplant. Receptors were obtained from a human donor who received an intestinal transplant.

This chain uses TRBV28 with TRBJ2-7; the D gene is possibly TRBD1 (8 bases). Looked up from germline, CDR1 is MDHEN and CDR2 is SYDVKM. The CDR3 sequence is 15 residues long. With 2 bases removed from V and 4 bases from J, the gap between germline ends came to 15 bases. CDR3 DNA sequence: TGTGCCAGCAGTTTAGGACAGGGAGGGTCTTACGAGCAGTACTTC. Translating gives CASSLGQGGSYEQYF.

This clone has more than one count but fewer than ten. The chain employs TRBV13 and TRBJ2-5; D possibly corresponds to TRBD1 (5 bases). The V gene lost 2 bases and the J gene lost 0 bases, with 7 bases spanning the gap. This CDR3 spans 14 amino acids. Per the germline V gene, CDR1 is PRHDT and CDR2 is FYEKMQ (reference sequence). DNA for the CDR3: TGTGCCAGCAGCTTACAGGGAAACCAAGAGACCCAGTACTTC. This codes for CASSLQGNQETQYF.

In DNA form, the CDR3 reads TGCGCCAGCAGCTGGCGACAGGGGGAGCAGTTCTTC. It translates to CASSWRQGEQFF. The V and J genes are TRBV5-1 and TRBJ2-1; 8 nucleotides line up with TRBD1. V shed 3 bases and J 10 bases; nucleotides not matched to a gene: 3. Germline lookup yields CDR1 SGHRS and CDR2 YFSETQ. The CDR3 sequence is 12 residues long.

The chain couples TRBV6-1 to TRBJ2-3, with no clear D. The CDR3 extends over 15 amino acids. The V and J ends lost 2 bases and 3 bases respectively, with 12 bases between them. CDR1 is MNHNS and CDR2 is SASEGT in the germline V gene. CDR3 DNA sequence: TGTGCCAGCAGTGAAATCAAAGGTCTTACAGATACGCAGTATTTT. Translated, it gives CASSEIKGLTDTQYF.

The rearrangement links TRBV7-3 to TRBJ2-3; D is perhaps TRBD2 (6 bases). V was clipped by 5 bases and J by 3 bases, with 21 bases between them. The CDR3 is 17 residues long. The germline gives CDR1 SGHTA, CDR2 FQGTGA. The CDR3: CASSAIRAGSRTDTQYF. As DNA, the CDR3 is TGTGCCAGCAGCGCCATAAGGGCGGGGAGCAGGACAGATACGCAGTATTTT.

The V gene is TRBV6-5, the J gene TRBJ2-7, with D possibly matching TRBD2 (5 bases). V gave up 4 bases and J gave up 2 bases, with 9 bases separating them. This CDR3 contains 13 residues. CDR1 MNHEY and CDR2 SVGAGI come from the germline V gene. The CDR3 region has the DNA TGTGCCAGCAGTTTGGTGGGAGCCTACGAGCAGTACTTC. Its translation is CASSLVGAYEQYF.

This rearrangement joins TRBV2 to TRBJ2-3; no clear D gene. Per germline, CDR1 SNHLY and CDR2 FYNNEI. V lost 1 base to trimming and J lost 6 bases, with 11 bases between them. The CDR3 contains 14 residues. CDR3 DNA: TGTGCCAGCAGTGAAGAGCGTCCCCTGGATACGCAGTATTTT. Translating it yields CASSEERPLDTQYF. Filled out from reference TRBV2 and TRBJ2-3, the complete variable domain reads EPEVTQTPSHQVTQMGQEVILRCVPISNHLYFYWYRQILGQKVEFLVSFYNNEISEKSEIFDDQFSVERPDGSNFTLKIRSTKLEDSAMYFCASSEERPLDTQYFGPGTRLTVL.

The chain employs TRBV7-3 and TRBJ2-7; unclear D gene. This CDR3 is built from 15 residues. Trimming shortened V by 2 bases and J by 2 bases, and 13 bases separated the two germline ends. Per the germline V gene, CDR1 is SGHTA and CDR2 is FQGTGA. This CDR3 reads CASSLGPASPYEQYF. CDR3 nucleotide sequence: TGTGCCAGCAGCTTAGGGCCAGCTTCTCCCTACGAGCAGTACTTC.

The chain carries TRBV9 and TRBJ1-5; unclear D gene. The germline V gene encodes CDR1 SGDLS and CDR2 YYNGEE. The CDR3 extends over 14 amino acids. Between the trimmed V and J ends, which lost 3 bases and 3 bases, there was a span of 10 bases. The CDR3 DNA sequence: TGTGCCAGCAGCGCAGACGGAGACAATCAGCCCCAGCATTTT. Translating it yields CASSADGDNQPQHF.

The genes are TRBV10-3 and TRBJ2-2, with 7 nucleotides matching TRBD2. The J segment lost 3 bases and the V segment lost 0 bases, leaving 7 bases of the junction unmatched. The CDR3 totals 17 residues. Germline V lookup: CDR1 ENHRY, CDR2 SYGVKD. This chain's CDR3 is CAISESPSGMHTGELFF. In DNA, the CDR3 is TGTGCCATCAGTGAGTCGCCTAGCGGTATGCACACCGGGGAGCTGTTTTTT.

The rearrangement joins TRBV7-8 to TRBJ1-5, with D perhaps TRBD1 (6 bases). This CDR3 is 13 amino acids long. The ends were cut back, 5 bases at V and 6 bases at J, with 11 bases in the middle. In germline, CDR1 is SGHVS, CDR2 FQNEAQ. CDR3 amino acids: CASSLIGGQPQHF. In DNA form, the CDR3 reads TGTGCCAGCAGCCTAATAGGGGGTCAGCCCCAGCATTTT.

The CDR3 sequence is CASSQDRVDYEQYF. CDR3 coding DNA: TGCGCCAGCAGCCAAGACAGGGTAGATTACGAGCAGTACTTC. The chain combines TRBV4-3 with TRBJ2-7; possibly TRBD1 for D (5 bases). The CDR3 runs 14 residues. Germline assignment: CDR1 LGHNA and CDR2 YSLEER. Trimming shortened V by 0 bases and J by 4 bases, and 10 bases separated the two germline ends.

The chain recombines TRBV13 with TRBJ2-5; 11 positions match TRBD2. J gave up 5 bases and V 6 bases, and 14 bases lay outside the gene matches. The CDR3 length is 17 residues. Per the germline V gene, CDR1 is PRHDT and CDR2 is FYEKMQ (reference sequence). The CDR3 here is CASSFRGLAATGETQYF. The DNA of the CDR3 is TGTGCCAGCAGTTTCCGGGGACTAGCGGCAACAGGGGAGACCCAGTACTTC. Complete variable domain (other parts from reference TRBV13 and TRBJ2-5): AAGVIQSPRHLIKEKRETATLKCYPIPRHDTVYWYQQGPGQDPQFLISFYEKMQSDKGSIPDRFSAQQFSDYHSELNMSSLELGDSALYFCASSFRGLAATGETQYFGPGTRLLVL.

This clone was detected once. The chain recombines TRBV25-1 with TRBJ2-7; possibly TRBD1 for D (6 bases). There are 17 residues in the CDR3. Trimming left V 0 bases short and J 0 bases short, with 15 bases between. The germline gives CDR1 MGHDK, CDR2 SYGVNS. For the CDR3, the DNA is TGTGCCAGCAGTGAATACCACCGGGACAAAAGCTCCTACGAGCAGTACTTC. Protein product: CASSEYHRDKSSYEQYF.

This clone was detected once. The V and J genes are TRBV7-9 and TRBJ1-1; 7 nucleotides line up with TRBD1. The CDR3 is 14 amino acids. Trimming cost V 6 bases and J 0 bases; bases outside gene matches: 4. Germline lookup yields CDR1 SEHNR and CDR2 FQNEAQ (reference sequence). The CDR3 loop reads CASSRDSLNTEAFF. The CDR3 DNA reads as TGTGCCAGCAGTAGGGACAGCTTGAACACTGAAGCTTTCTTT.

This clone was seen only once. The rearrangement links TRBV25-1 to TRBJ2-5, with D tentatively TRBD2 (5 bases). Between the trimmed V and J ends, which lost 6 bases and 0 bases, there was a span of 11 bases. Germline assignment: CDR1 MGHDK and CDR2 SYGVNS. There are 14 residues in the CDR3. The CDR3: CASSWTGNQETQYF. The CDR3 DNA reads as TGTGCCAGCAGCTGGACGGGGAACCAAGAGACCCAGTACTTC. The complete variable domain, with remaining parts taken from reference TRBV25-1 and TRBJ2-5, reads EADIYQTPRYLVIGTGKKITLECSQTMGHDKMYWYQQDPGMELHLIHYSYGVNSTEKGDLSSESTVSRIRTEHFPLTLESARPSHTSQYLCASSWTGNQETQYFGPGTRLLVL.

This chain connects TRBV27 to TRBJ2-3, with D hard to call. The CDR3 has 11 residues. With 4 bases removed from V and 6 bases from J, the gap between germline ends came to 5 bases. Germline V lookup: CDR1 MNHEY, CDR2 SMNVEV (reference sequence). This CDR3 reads CASSSGDTQYF. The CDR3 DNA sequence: TGTGCCAGCAGTTCGGGCGATACGCAGTATTTT.